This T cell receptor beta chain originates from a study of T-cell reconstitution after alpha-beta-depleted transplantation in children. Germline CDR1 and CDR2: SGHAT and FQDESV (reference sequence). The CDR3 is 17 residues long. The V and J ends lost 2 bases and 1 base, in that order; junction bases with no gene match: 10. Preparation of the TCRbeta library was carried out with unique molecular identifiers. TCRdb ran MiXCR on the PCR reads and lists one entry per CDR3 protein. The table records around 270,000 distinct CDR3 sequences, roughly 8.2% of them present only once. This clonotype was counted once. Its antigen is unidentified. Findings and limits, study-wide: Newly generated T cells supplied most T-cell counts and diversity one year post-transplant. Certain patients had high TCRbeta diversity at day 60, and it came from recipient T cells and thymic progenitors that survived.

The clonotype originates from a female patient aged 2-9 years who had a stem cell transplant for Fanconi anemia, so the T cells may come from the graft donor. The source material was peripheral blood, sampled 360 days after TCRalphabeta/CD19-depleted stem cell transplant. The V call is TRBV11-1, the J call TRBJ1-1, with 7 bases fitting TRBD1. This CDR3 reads CASSLRGGQGGNTEAFF. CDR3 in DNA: TGTGCCAGCAGCTTAAGAGGAGGCCAGGGGGGGAACACTGAAGCTTTCTTT.